Sequencing of this TCR beta chain was carried out in a study of T cells in localized non-small cell lung cancer. Clones were sequenced by immunoSEQ multiplex PCR, and TCRdb holds only the in-frame ones, with some missing. The sample holds tens of thousands of clones, 83% seen once. Trimming stripped 2 bases from V and 7 bases from J, with 17 bases between. The germline gives CDR1 MNHEY, CDR2 SVGAGI. The length of the CDR3 is 16 residues. Study observations and caveats: Adjacent uninvolved lung tissue had the highest T cell clonality, exceeding tumor.

Concerning this clone itself: Its antigen is unidentified.

This chain uses TRBV6-5 with TRBJ2-2; D is unresolved. This specimen was PBMCs, taken before any cancer treatment. The receptor's source is a man aged 40-75 years with stage II lung adenocarcinoma. The CDR3 DNA reads TGTGCCAGCAGTTACCTCCGACCAGAACAAGGCGGGGAGCTGTTTTTT. Its protein product is CASSYLRPEQGGELFF.